These 10 T cell receptor beta chains came from one sample sequenced in a study of T cell responses to AZD1222 COVID-19 vaccine. Sequencing was performed with immunoSEQ multiplex PCR; in TCRdb, only in-frame clones are kept and a portion is missing. The sample has about 200,000 clones, approximately 93% seen once. Source: peripheral blood, taken 28 days after the second AZD1222 dose. These receptors were collected from an adult who received the AZD1222 COVID-19 vaccine.

This clone came up once. This sequence joins TRBV9 and TRBJ2-3; 7 bases line up with TRBD1. The CDR3 has 14 amino acids. Germline V CDR1 and CDR2: SGDLS, YYNGEE. V was pared by 1 base and J by 7 bases, with 6 bases of the junction left unmatched. The CDR3 nucleotides read TGTGCCAGCAGCGTACCGACAGGGAAAAATACGCAGTATTTT. It codes for CASSVPTGKNTQYF.

The CDR3 DNA sequence: TGTGCCAGCAGCTGGGACAGGGGAGACACCATATATTTT. This gives the protein CASSWDRGDTIYF. The chain links TRBV5-4 to TRBJ1-3, with 10 bases aligning to TRBD1. This CDR3 has 13 residues. From germline, CDR1 is SGHNT and CDR2 YYREEE (reference sequence). V trimming: 3 bases; J trimming: 8 bases; junction bases outside the gene matches: 2.

The chain recombines TRBV11-3 with TRBJ2-7; D is unclear. The ends were cut back, 0 bases at V and 0 bases at J, with 6 bases in the middle. Looked up from germline, CDR1 is SGHNT and CDR2 is YENEEA. This CDR3 region has 14 residues. CDR3 sequence (DNA): TGTGCCAGCAGCTTAGACAAATCCTCCTACGAGCAGTACTTC. Its translation is CASSLDKSSYEQYF.

The chain uses TRBV19 and TRBJ2-2; 7 nucleotides align to TRBD1. The CDR3 spans 15 residues. The junction had 6 bases not matched to a gene; V was cut back by 4 bases and J by 4 bases. CDR1 is LNHDA and CDR2 is SQIVND in the germline V gene (reference sequence). In DNA, the CDR3 is TGTGCCAGTAGTAGGAATCCAGGGGGCACCGGGGAGCTGTTTTTT. Its protein product is CASSRNPGGTGELFF.

The count of this clone is one. The V gene is TRBV5-8, the J gene TRBJ2-3; D gene uncertain. The germline V and J ends were trimmed by 3 bases and 6 bases, with 8 bases remaining between them. This CDR3 has 12 residues. Germline V gene data show CDR1 as SGHTS and CDR2 as YDEGEE. In DNA, the CDR3 is TGTGCCAGCAGCTCCATGGCGGATACGCAGTATTTT. This encodes CASSSMADTQYF.

The V call is TRBV25-1, the J call TRBJ2-7; the D gene could be TRBD1 or TRBD2 (5 bases each). The V end was cut by 2 bases, the J end by 7 bases, with 9 bases between. Germline V CDR1 and CDR2: MGHDK, SYGVNS. This CDR3 spans 12 amino acids. The CDR3 sequence: CASSERWGEQYF. CDR3 nucleotides: TGTGCCAGCAGTGAAAGATGGGGGGAGCAGTACTTC.

The chain is built from TRBV27 and TRBJ1-4; D may be TRBD1 (5 bases). Looked up from germline, CDR1 is MNHEY and CDR2 is SMNVEV (reference sequence). The V end lost 5 bases, the J end lost 8 bases, and 15 bases lay between the germline ends. The CDR3 sequence is 14 residues long. CDR3 in DNA: TGTGCCAGCAGTCCCCGCATAGGGGAAGAAAAACTGTTTTTT. Protein: CASSPRIGEEKLFF.

This chain connects TRBV3-1 (or the pseudogene TRBV3-2) to TRBJ2-1; the D call may be TRBD1 or TRBD2 (5 bases each). This CDR3 spans 16 amino acids. Germline CDR1 is LGHDT and CDR2 is YNNKEL (reference sequence). Deletions cut 1 base from V and 7 bases from J, with 17 bases between. The CDR3 spells CASSQVPRDPTNEQFF. DNA for the CDR3: TGTGCCAGCAGCCAAGTTCCCCGGGACCCAACGAATGAGCAGTTCTTC.

V gene TRBV6-5 combines with J gene TRBJ2-7, with 8 bases identical to TRBD1. Per the germline V gene, CDR1 is MNHEY and CDR2 is SVGAGI. The CDR3 totals 15 residues. Trimming took 6 bases from V and 2 from J; bases not matched to a gene: 9. The CDR3 sequence is CASRAETGATYEQYF. For the CDR3, the DNA is TGTGCCAGCAGGGCGGAGACAGGGGCCACCTACGAGCAGTACTTC.

This chain connects TRBV4-2 to TRBJ1-2; 7 bases align to TRBD1. The CDR3 has 13 residues. Germline lookup yields CDR1 LGHNA and CDR2 YNFKEQ. The junction had 4 bases not matched to a gene; V was cut back by 1 base and J by 8 bases. The CDR3 loop is CASSQGRQGGYTF. The CDR3 coding sequence is TGTGCCAGCAGCCAAGGGAGACAGGGAGGCTACACCTTC.